These 20 T cell receptor beta chains came from one sample sequenced in a study of beta chain features in type 1 diabetes. The authors reverse transcribed all of the isolated RNA, so sequencing captured expressed TCRB transcripts. Here immunoSEQ multiplex PCR was the method, and the copy in TCRdb shows in-frame clones only, minus some. The sample gives 300,000 to 400,000 clones, approximately 10% of which show up once; about 0.014% is in the top ten. The material sequenced was naive CD4+ T cells from blood. Receptors originate from a woman aged 25 to 39 in good health.

In this sample, this clone turned up a few times. This sequence joins TRBV12-5 and TRBJ2-3; perhaps TRBD1 as D (6 bases). The CDR3 totals 15 residues. Germline V CDR1 and CDR2: LGHNT, FRNRAP. V was cut by 6 bases and J by 1 base, with 14 bases left in between. CDR3 loop: CASGSGDLGTDTQYF. In nucleotides, the CDR3 is TGTGCTAGTGGATCAGGGGACCTTGGCACAGATACGCAGTATTTT.

The V call is TRBV28, the J call TRBJ1-5; 7 nucleotides align to TRBD1. Germline V CDR1 and CDR2: MDHEN, SYDVKM. There are 16 residues in the CDR3. V dropped 8 bases and J dropped 2; count of bases not matched to a gene: 12. This CDR3 reads CASRSTGEGGNQPQHF. DNA of the CDR3: TGTGCCAGCCGCTCTACAGGGGAAGGCGGCAATCAGCCCCAGCATTTT.

V gene TRBV7-6 combines with J gene TRBJ2-3; D is possibly TRBD1 (5 bases). The CDR3 runs to 15 residues. With 1 base removed from V and 1 base from J, the gap between germline ends came to 9 bases. The V gene's germline CDR1 is SGHVS and CDR2 FNYEAQ. Here the CDR3 reads CASSLGGAGTDTQYF. For the CDR3, the DNA is TGTGCCAGCAGCTTAGGGGGCGCGGGCACAGATACGCAGTATTTT.

J is TRBJ1-1 and V is TRBV5-6; D not certain. Germline loops: CDR1 SGHDT, CDR2 YYEEEE. The CDR3 runs 11 residues. V lost 4 bases, J lost 3 bases, and 4 bases lay in between. The CDR3 DNA reads as TGTGCCAGCAGCCTATACACTGAAGCTTTCTTT. This sequence encodes CASSLYTEAFF.

This clone was found a few times. CDR3 sequence reads: CASSKAGPLDYEQYF. The DNA of the CDR3 is TGTGCCAGCAGTAAGGCGGGACCTCTCGACTACGAGCAGTACTTC. This chain joins TRBV28 and TRBJ2-7, with a possible D match to TRBD2 (6 bases). This CDR3 contains 15 residues. Per germline, CDR1 MDHEN and CDR2 SYDVKM. V lost 5 bases to trimming and J lost 3 bases, with 17 bases between them.

This clone has a handful of counts. The V gene is TRBV7-9, the J gene TRBJ1-1, with D perhaps TRBD1 (6 bases). CDR3 size: 13 residues. V shed 5 bases and J shed 6 bases, with 13 bases lying between them. Germline CDR1 is SEHNR and CDR2 is FQNEAQ (reference sequence). Here the CDR3 reads CASSTVQGPEAFF. The CDR3 DNA is TGTGCCAGCAGCACCGTTCAGGGGCCTGAAGCTTTCTTT. Looking up the rest from reference TRBV7-9 and TRBJ1-1 gives the full variable domain: DTGVSQNPRHKITKRGQNVTFRCDPISEHNRLYWYRQTLGQGPEFLTYFQNEAQLEKSRLLSDRFSAERPKGSFSTLEIQRTEQGDSAMYLCASSTVQGPEAFFGQGTRLTVV.

This clone was counted only a few times. V is TRBV2 and J is TRBJ1-1; D is uncertain. The CDR3 is made up of 14 amino acids. The V and J ends lost 8 bases and 6 bases respectively, with 19 bases between them. Germline CDR1 reads SNHLY; CDR2 reads FYNNEI. The CDR3 spells CASRPTFAVAEAFF. For the CDR3, the DNA is TGTGCCAGCCGCCCGACTTTCGCAGTCGCTGAAGCTTTCTTT.

V and J are TRBV28 and TRBJ1-1, with no clear D. The CDR3 runs 11 residues. V lost 2 bases, J lost 6 bases, and 4 bases lay in between. Germline CDR1 and CDR2: MDHEN and SYDVKM. CDR3 loop: CASSLEAEAFF. The CDR3 nucleotides read TGTGCCAGCAGTTTAGAGGCTGAAGCTTTCTTT.

The sample holds a few counts of this clone. The CDR3 DNA reads TGTGCCAGCAGCCCCGGACTAGCTCAAGGTGAGCAGTTCTTC. The encoded protein is CASSPGLAQGEQFF. The chain is built from TRBV7-2 and TRBJ2-1, with 8 bases that match TRBD2. J gave up 9 bases and V 5 bases, and 9 bases lay outside the gene matches. Looked up from germline, CDR1 is SGHTA and CDR2 is FQGNSA. The CDR3 is made up of 14 amino acids.

J is TRBJ2-7 and V is TRBV19; 7 bases are shared with TRBD1. Germline lookup yields CDR1 LNHDA and CDR2 SQIVND (reference sequence). The CDR3 contains 14 residues. V lost 3 bases, J lost 1 base, and 3 bases stayed unmatched. The CDR3 DNA follows: TGTGCCAGTAGTATCCCGGGACAGTCCTACGAGCAGTACTTC. This sequence encodes CASSIPGQSYEQYF.

The J gene is TRBJ2-7, the V gene TRBV7-2, with 12 bases that match TRBD1. Germline V gives CDR1 SGHTA, CDR2 FQGNSA. J lost 7 bases, V lost 7 bases, and 11 bases had no gene match. The CDR3 length is 15 residues. DNA of the CDR3: TGTGCCAGCACCCCCGGGACAGGGGGCGCGGGGGAGCAGTACTTC. It translates to CASTPGTGGAGEQYF.

This chain links TRBV6-6 with TRBJ1-2, with D maybe TRBD1 (6 bases). The CDR3 totals 13 residues. CDR1 MNHNY and CDR2 SVGAGI come from the germline V gene (reference sequence). Trimming removed 5 bases at V and 8 bases at J, with 15 bases between. The CDR3 here is CASSPSGGRGYTF. The CDR3 coding sequence is TGTGCCAGCAGTCCGTCGGGGGGGCGAGGCTACACCTTC.

This clone was counted only a few times. The chain has TRBV29-1 and TRBJ2-1; weak D call: TRBD2 (5 bases). The germline CDR1 and CDR2 sequences are SQVTM and ANQGSEA. V lost 4 bases and J lost 5, with 18 bases in between. CDR3 length equals 15 residues. CDR3 residues: CSVVEVTGYHNEQFF. As DNA, the CDR3 is TGCAGCGTTGTGGAGGTGACGGGGTACCACAATGAGCAGTTCTTC.

The chain couples TRBV5-6 to TRBJ2-4, with D tentatively TRBD2 (5 bases). The CDR3 has 17 residues. Per the germline V gene, CDR1 is SGHDT and CDR2 is YYEEEE. V was pared by 3 bases and J by 0 bases, with 16 bases between. The CDR3 nucleotides read TGTGCCAGCAGCTCGGGAAATTATGGACTAGCCAAAAACATTCAGTACTTC. It encodes CASSSGNYGLAKNIQYF. Looking up the rest from reference TRBV5-6 and TRBJ2-4 gives the full variable domain: DAGVTQSPTHLIKTRGQQVTLRCSPKSGHDTVSWYQQALGQGPQFIFQYYEEEERQRGNFPDRFSGHQFPNYSSELNVNALLLGDSALYLCASSSGNYGLAKNIQYFGAGTRLSVL.

This sequence joins TRBV27 and TRBJ1-1; a possible D gene is TRBD1 (6 bases). The CDR3 has 15 residues. V was trimmed by 4 bases and J by 4 bases, leaving 16 bases between them. Germline V gives CDR1 MNHEY, CDR2 SMNVEV (reference sequence). The CDR3 coding sequence is TGTGCCAGCAGTTCCCTTAATATGGGGGCCACTGAAGCTTTCTTT. Its protein is CASSSLNMGATEAFF.

The sample holds a few counts of this clone. J is TRBJ2-2 and V is TRBV5-6, with 8 bases aligning to TRBD2. The germline V gene has CDR1 SGHDT and CDR2 YYEEEE. With V trimmed by 2 bases and J by 7 bases, 10 bases remained unmatched. The CDR3 has 16 residues. The CDR3 nucleotides read TGTGCCAGCAGCTTTCGGGGGGGCGGTGCGCACGGGGAGCTGTTTTTT. This translates into CASSFRGGGAHGELFF.

The chain has TRBV28 and TRBJ2-7; the match to TRBD2 covers 10 bases. CDR1 and CDR2 (germline): MDHEN, SYDVKM. V lost 10 bases and J lost 0; bases outside the gene matches: 6. The CDR3 loop spans 14 amino acids. The CDR3 coding sequence is TGTGCCACCCAGACTAGCGGGCTCTCCTACGAGCAGTACTTC. Protein: CATQTSGLSYEQYF.

This clone appeared a few times. This rearrangement joins TRBV7-2 to TRBJ2-2; no firm D call. Germline assignment: CDR1 SGHTA and CDR2 FQGNSA. Trimming cost V 5 bases and J 7 bases, with 14 bases left between them. This CDR3 is built from 14 residues. CDR3 coding DNA: TGTGCCAGCAGCCCCGCACGGGTTAACGGGGAGCTGTTTTTT. This gives the protein CASSPARVNGELFF.

Only a few counts were recorded for this clone. The V call is TRBV28, the J call TRBJ2-7; 8 bases are shared with TRBD1. This CDR3 contains 15 residues. V was clipped by 6 bases and J by 2 bases; unmatched bases: 9. The germline V gene encodes CDR1 MDHEN and CDR2 SYDVKM. The CDR3, as DNA: TGTGCCAGCAGCCGGCTCCGGGACAGGACCTACGAGCAGTACTTC. Its protein is CASSRLRDRTYEQYF.

The J gene is TRBJ2-1, the V gene TRBV30, with 9 bases that match TRBD2. The CDR3 runs to 14 residues. CDR1 GTSNPN and CDR2 SVGIG come from the germline V gene (reference sequence). Germline trimming cut 3 bases from V and 15 bases from J; bases unmatched to any gene: 15. The CDR3, as DNA: TGTGCCTGGAGAGGGACTAGCCCTCCTCGGGATCCGTTCTTC. Amino acid sequence: CAWRGTSPPRDPFF.